This T cell receptor beta chain is from a study of blood T cells in healthy people across ages. The CDR3 is 14 amino acids. Germline V gene lookup returns CDR1 LNHDA and CDR2 SQIVND (reference sequence). Trimming took off 9 bases at V and 6 bases at J, with 18 bases between the two ends. Then a second PCR, running about 6 to 12 cycles, was carried out with a sample-barcoded 5' primer and a J-beta primer mix. All cDNA molecules were each tagged by a template-switch adaptor with 12 random nucleotides. TCRdb called the 5' RACE reads again in MiXCR, with one record for every CDR3 protein. The sample has about 1.6 million distinct CDR3 sequences, around 35% seen once.

The sequence was collected from a woman between 25 and 40 years old in good health. What was sequenced was blood. V usage is TRBV19 and J usage is TRBJ2-1; no clear D gene. The CDR3 coding sequence is TGTGCCAGCTGTGCGCGAAGGTCAGGCAATGAGCAGTTCTTC. It is translated as CASCARRSGNEQFF.